Listed here are 6 T cell receptor beta chains from one sample, sequenced in a study of cytomegalovirus exposure and HLA in healthy donors. Libraries were prepared by immunoSEQ multiplex PCR; TCRdb keeps only in-frame clonotypes and omits some of them. The sample gives roughly 250,000 clones, more than 75% of which show up once; about 1.2% is in the top ten. Specimen: PBMCs. The receptors derive from a woman aged 25 to 39 in good health and CMV-seropositive.

This clone was counted a few times. The chain links TRBV27 to TRBJ2-7; no reliable D call. Trimming took 2 bases from V and 6 from J, leaving 8 bases between them. The CDR3 sequence is 12 residues long. Looked up from germline, CDR1 is MNHEY and CDR2 is SMNVEV (reference sequence). This CDR3 is CASSLDSTEQYF. The DNA for the CDR3 is TGTGCCAGCAGTTTAGACTCGACCGAGCAGTACTTC.

This clone was seen once. The genes are TRBV6-5 and TRBJ1-2; D gene ambiguous. Germline CDR1 and CDR2: MNHEY and SVGAGI. The CDR3 is made up of 13 amino acids. V was pared by 4 bases and J by 3 bases, with 9 bases between. The DNA of the CDR3 is TGTGCCAGCAGTTCCGGGATTGACTATGGCTACACCTTC. This translates into CASSSGIDYGYTF.

The rearrangement links TRBV30 to TRBJ2-6; 9 nucleotides line up with TRBD2. V shed 0 bases, J shed 0 bases, and the junction held 12 bases outside the gene matches. The germline V gene has CDR1 GTSNPN and CDR2 SVGIG (reference sequence). The CDR3 runs to 20 residues. For the CDR3, the DNA is TGTGCCTGGAGTGTATGGGCCAGACTAGCGGAAACCTCTGGGGCCAACGTCCTGACTTTC. Encoded protein: CAWSVWARLAETSGANVLTF.

V usage is TRBV7-9 and J usage is TRBJ2-1; D unresolved. CDR1 SEHNR and CDR2 FQNEAQ come from the germline V gene (reference sequence). The CDR3 runs 12 residues. V lost 5 bases and J lost 8, with 10 bases in between. In DNA, the CDR3 is TGTGCCAGCAGCCGGTTCGCACATGAGCAGTTCTTC. The encoded protein is CASSRFAHEQFF. Filled out from reference TRBV7-9 and TRBJ2-1, the complete variable domain reads DTGVSQNPRHKITKRGQNVTFRCDPISEHNRLYWYRQTLGQGPEFLTYFQNEAQLEKSRLLSDRFSAERPKGSFSTLEIQRTEQGDSAMYLCASSRFAHEQFFGPGTRLTVL.

CDR3 region: CASSPLAGPYNEQFF. The CDR3 region has the DNA TGTGCCAGCAGTCCGTTAGCGGGACCCTACAATGAGCAGTTCTTC. The rearrangement joins TRBV27 to TRBJ2-1; 8 nucleotides align to TRBD2. V lost 5 bases to trimming and J lost 2 bases; unmatched junction nucleotides: 5. The CDR3 extends over 15 amino acids. In germline, CDR1 is MNHEY, CDR2 SMNVEV (reference sequence).

This clone has only a few counts. The chain uses TRBV11-2 and TRBJ1-5, with 9 bases aligning to TRBD1. The CDR3 loop spans 14 amino acids. V lost 1 base to trimming and J lost 6 bases; unmatched junction nucleotides: 1. Per the germline V gene, CDR1 is SGHAT and CDR2 is FQNNGV. CDR3 amino acids: CASSLVGQGQPQHF. The CDR3 nucleotides are TGTGCCAGCAGCTTAGTGGGACAGGGTCAGCCCCAGCATTTT.